The 12 T cell receptor beta chains below were found in one sample sequenced in a study of CD8 T cells in Susac syndrome. After extraction with the RNeasy kit, roughly 0.45 to 1 ug of the RNA was reverse transcribed using random hexamers. TCRdb called the immunoSEQ multiplex PCR reads again in MiXCR, with one record for every CDR3 protein. Of 140,000 or so distinct CDR3 sequences listed, approximately 94% are singletons. The sequenced sample was CD4+ T cells from PBMCs. The source is a human donor in good health.

The chain is built from TRBV28 and TRBJ2-1; D unresolved. CDR3 length: 15 amino acids. Germline CDR1 and CDR2: MDHEN and SYDVKM. V gave up 3 bases and J gave up 10 bases, with 19 bases separating them. In DNA, the CDR3 is TGTGCCAGCAGTTTTAGGAAAGGGTTATTGCGGGAGCAGTTCTTC. Translation: CASSFRKGLLREQFF. Based on the CDR3 plus reference TRBV28 and TRBJ2-1, the full variable domain is DVKVTQSSRYLVKRTGEKVFLECVQDMDHENMFWYRQDPGLGLRLIYFSYDVKMKEKGDIPEGYSVSREKKERFSLILESASTNQTSMYLCASSFRKGLLREQFFGPGTRLTVL.

This clonotype occurred once. This chain connects TRBV18 to TRBJ2-1; D remains unclear. Trimming stripped 5 bases from V and 6 bases from J, with 11 bases between. Looked up from germline, CDR1 is KGHSH and CDR2 is LQKENI. The length of the CDR3 is 13 residues. The CDR3 DNA sequence: TGTGCCAGCTCAAGGATAGGGATCAATGAGCAGTTCTTC. It specifies CASSRIGINEQFF.

The chain recombines TRBV30 with TRBJ2-3; 7 bases are shared with TRBD1. J gave up 2 bases and V 2 bases, and 4 bases lay outside the gene matches. Per the germline V gene, CDR1 is GTSNPN and CDR2 is SVGIG (reference sequence). CDR3 length: 14 amino acids. In DNA form, the CDR3 reads TGTGCCTGGAGTACTACAGGGGTCACAGATACGCAGTATTTT. Translation: CAWSTTGVTDTQYF. Full variable domain (outside the CDR3, taken from reference TRBV30 and TRBJ2-3): SQTIHQWPATLVQPVGSPLSLECTVEGTSNPNLYWYRQAAGRGLQLLFYSVGIGQISSEVPQNLSASRPQDRQFILSSKKLLLSDSGFYLCAWSTTGVTDTQYFGPGTRLTVL.

J is TRBJ2-1 and V is TRBV18; maybe TRBD1 (6 bases). The CDR3 is made up of 15 amino acids. Germline V gene lookup returns CDR1 KGHSH and CDR2 LQKENI. With 3 bases removed from V and 5 bases from J, the gap between germline ends came to 14 bases. This CDR3 is CASSPGTSLDNEQFF. The CDR3 DNA sequence: TGTGCCAGCTCACCCGGGACAAGCCTCGACAATGAGCAGTTCTTC. The full variable domain, in which reference TRBV18 and TRBJ2-1 provide the parts outside the CDR3, is NAGVMQNPRHLVRRRGQEARLRCSPMKGHSHVYWYRQLPEEGLKFMVYLQKENIIDESGMPKERFSAEFPKEGPSILRIQQVVRGDSAAYFCASSPGTSLDNEQFFGPGTRLTVL.

J is TRBJ1-1 and V is TRBV29-1; TRBD1 matches 8 bases. Germline CDR1 is SQVTM and CDR2 is ANQGSEA. The length of the CDR3 is 13 residues. Losses at the gene ends were 2 bases for V and 4 bases for J; bases not matched to a gene: 3. CDR3 amino acids: CSVEPQGGTEAFF. CDR3 nucleotides: TGCAGCGTTGAACCACAGGGGGGCACTGAAGCTTTCTTT.

The chain employs TRBV9 and TRBJ2-2, with 9 bases that match TRBD1. Germline V gene sequence: CDR1 SGDLS, CDR2 YYNGEE. The junction had 8 bases not matched to a gene; V was cut back by 3 bases and J by 5 bases. The CDR3 has 16 amino acids. CDR3 in DNA: TGTGCCAGCAGCGCCCGAGACAGGGGGGTAACCGGGGAGCTGTTTTTT. Its translation: CASSARDRGVTGELFF. The full variable domain, rest sourced from reference TRBV9 and TRBJ2-2, is DSGVTQTPKHLITATGQRVTLRCSPRSGDLSVYWYQQSLDQGLQFLIQYYNGEERAKGNILERFSAQQFPDLHSELNLSSLELGDSALYFCASSARDRGVTGELFFGEGSRLTVL.

The table lists this clonotype with a count of one. The chain couples TRBV20-1 to TRBJ2-5, with 7 bases that match TRBD2. CDR1 is DFQATT, CDR2 SNEGSKA, per germline (reference sequence). The CDR3 length is 13 residues. The V and J ends lost 2 bases and 5 bases, in that order; junction bases with no gene match: 5. In DNA, the CDR3 is TGCAGTGCTAGATTACCCGGGGGGGAGACCCAGTACTTC. Protein product: CSARLPGGETQYF.

V and J are TRBV24-1 and TRBJ2-5; 8 positions agree with TRBD2. The germline V gene has CDR1 KGHDR and CDR2 SFDVKD. This CDR3 is built from 15 residues. Trimming at V came to 4 bases and at J to 1 base, leaving 4 bases not matched to a gene. The CDR3 sequence: CATSDGGGFQETQYF. CDR3 in DNA: TGTGCCACCAGTGACGGGGGGGGCTTCCAAGAGACCCAGTACTTC.

CDR3 in amino acids: CASSGINYGYTF. In DNA, the CDR3 is TGTGCCAGCAGCGGAATTAACTATGGCTACACCTTC. The J gene is TRBJ1-2, the V gene TRBV5-4, with no clear D. V lost 4 bases and J 1 base, leaving 5 bases between the germline ends. The CDR3 loop spans 12 amino acids. CDR1 and CDR2 from the germline V gene are SGHNT and YYREEE (reference sequence).

The rearrangement joins TRBV5-1 to TRBJ1-2; 7 bases map to TRBD1. The CDR3 is made up of 14 amino acids. With 0 bases clipped from V and 4 bases from J, the junction kept 3 bases outside the gene matches. From germline, CDR1 is SGHRS and CDR2 YFSETQ. In nucleotides, the CDR3 is TGCGCCAGCAGCTTGGGACAGGGAGGCTATGGCTACACCTTC. Protein product: CASSLGQGGYGYTF.

The chain employs TRBV7-9 and TRBJ2-1, with D possibly called TRBD1 or TRBD2 (5 bases each). The CDR3 length is 19 residues. V was trimmed by 2 bases and J by 0 bases, leaving 20 bases between them. The germline V gene encodes CDR1 SEHNR and CDR2 FQNEAQ (reference sequence). Written as DNA, the CDR3 is TGTGCCAGCAGCTTATACTTGGGACGGGGAAATAGCTCCTACAATGAGCAGTTCTTC. It codes for CASSLYLGRGNSSYNEQFF.

V gene TRBV7-2 combines with J gene TRBJ2-3; 8 bases are a match to TRBD1. The CDR3 extends over 14 amino acids. Per germline, CDR1 SGHTA and CDR2 FQGNSA. J was trimmed by 3 bases and V by 1 base; bases with no gene match: 0. The chain's CDR3 is CASSLGQGTDTQYF. The CDR3 DNA follows: TGTGCCAGCAGCTTAGGACAGGGGACAGATACGCAGTATTTT.